This entry lists 17 T cell receptor beta chains sequenced from one sample in a study of Graves' ophthalmopathy and Graves' hyperthyroidism listed by TCRdb under 2018. Data came from an Illumina HiSeq 2000. TCR beta CDR3 regions were amplified from RNA transcripts for repertoire sequencing. HTBI primers and the Qiagen OneStep RT-PCR kit were used in a first-round RT-PCR, which was followed by a second-round multiplex PCR, size selection and purification. Starting from the raw public reads, TCRdb applied fastp trimming at Q25, assembled clones with MiXCR and retained in-frame beta chains. Duplicate CDR3 protein sequences are folded into a single record with the most common DNA and genes. The sample has a few hundred thousand distinct CDR3 sequences on record, approximately 15% of them singletons. The ten biggest clones cover approximately 7% of the sample. Sequenced input: peripheral blood. These receptors all come from a woman aged 18-29 years with stable Graves' hyperthyroidism. Donor details come from another sample of the same person, matched by shared clones.

This clonotype was counted many times. The CDR3 coding sequence is TGCAGTGCTTTGAAGGATATGGACGAGCAGTACTTC. It translates to CSALKDMDEQYF. J is TRBJ2-7 and V is TRBV20-1; no reliable D call. This CDR3 region has 12 residues. CDR1 and CDR2 from the germline V gene are DFQATT and SNEGSKA (reference sequence). V lost 5 bases and J lost 5, with 13 bases in between.

The chain has TRBV12-3 or TRBV12-4 and TRBJ1-6; weak D call: TRBD1 (6 bases). With 7 bases removed from V and 3 bases from J, the gap between germline ends came to 10 bases. The CDR3 sequence is 14 residues long. The CDR3 region is CASKTQGYNSPLHF. CDR3 in DNA: TGTGCCAGCAAAACACAGGGCTATAATTCACCCCTCCACTTT.

This clonotype was counted at least ten times. A much larger clone differs from this one at a single base, so this may be a read error. The rearrangement joins TRBV12-3 or TRBV12-4 to TRBJ1-5, with 10 nucleotides matching TRBD1. CDR3 length: 14 residues. CDR3 residues: CVSSWTGGNQPQHF. For the CDR3, the DNA is TGTGTCAGCAGTTGGACAGGGGGGAATCAGCCCCAGCATTTT.

A few counts support this clonotype. Relative to the germline gene, one junction end is altered; a read error may explain this. The chain recombines TRBV7-8 with TRBJ2-4; 7 nucleotides match TRBD2. This CDR3 has 15 residues. Germline V gene lookup returns CDR1 SGHVS and CDR2 FQNEAQ. CDR3 coding DNA: TGTGCCAGCAGCCCCCGGAGACTAGCCAAAAACATTAAGTACTTC. This translates into CASSPRRLAKNIKYF.

In its sample, this clonotype was seen many times. The chain has TRBV12-3 or TRBV12-4 and TRBJ2-5, with TRBD1 matching over 9 bases. This CDR3 has 14 residues. The ends lost 6 bases at V and 5 bases at J; junction bases unmatched: 7. The DNA of the CDR3 is TGTGCCAGCAGCCTTACAGGGGGCGCTGAGACCCAGTACTTC. Its translation is CASSLTGGAETQYF.

This clonotype has ten or more counts. This rearrangement joins TRBV9 to TRBJ2-5, with 8 bases fitting TRBD2. Looked up from germline, CDR1 is SGDLS and CDR2 is YYNGEE. V lost 0 bases, J lost 5 bases, and 6 bases stayed unmatched. The CDR3 is 15 amino acids. CDR3 region: CASSVGGGLGETQYF. CDR3 in DNA: TGTGCCAGCAGCGTAGGCGGGGGGCTTGGGGAGACCCAGTACTTC.

This clonotype was seen just once. A read error may be the cause here, since a much bigger clone is one base away. The V call is TRBV6-5, the J call TRBJ1-2; 9 nucleotides match TRBD1. In germline, CDR1 is MNHEY, CDR2 SVGAGI. V was clipped by 7 bases and J by 8 bases; unmatched bases: 14. CDR3 length: 15 residues. CDR3 nucleotide sequence: TGTGCCAGCACTTTTCTCTCTACAGGGGGCGTCGGCTACACCTTC. Its protein is CASTFLSTGGVGYTF.

Many counts were recorded for this clonotype. This chain joins TRBV2 and TRBJ1-1; D call uncertain. The V end lost 5 bases, the J end lost 0 bases, and 16 bases lay between the germline ends. The CDR3 extends over 16 amino acids. Germline CDR1 SNHLY, CDR2 FYNNEI. The CDR3 region is CASSRSGVGLNTEAFF. The CDR3 DNA reads as TGTGCCAGCAGTCGGAGTGGAGTGGGTCTGAACACTGAAGCTTTCTTT.

This clonotype was seen only a few times. A junction end diverges from the germline sequence, so it may reflect a read error. The V gene is TRBV5-1, the J gene TRBJ1-1; 7 bases map to TRBD1. CDR3 length: 13 residues. Germline-derived CDR1 and CDR2 are SGHRS and YFSETQ. The DNA of the CDR3 is TGCGCCAGCAGCTTGGGGGACAGAACTGAAGCTTGCTTT. Protein product: CASSLGDRTEACF. The full variable domain, in which reference TRBV5-1 and TRBJ1-1 provide the parts outside the CDR3, is KAGVTQTPRYLIKTRGQQVTLSCSPISGHRSVSWYQQTPGQGLQFLFEYFSETQRNKGNFPGRFSGRQFSNSRSEMNVSTLELGDSALYLCASSLGDRTEACFGQGTRLTVV.

The gene calls are TRBV18 and TRBJ1-1; 9 bases map to TRBD1. The germline gives CDR1 KGHSH, CDR2 LQKENI. CDR3 length: 16 residues. Trimming took 6 bases from V and 0 from J; bases not matched to a gene: 8. This CDR3 is CASSLRDRVMNTEAFF. CDR3 DNA sequence: TGTGCCAGCTCGCTCCGGGACAGGGTCATGAACACTGAAGCTTTCTTT.

This clonotype was seen repeatedly, ten times or more. V and J are TRBV6-5 and TRBJ2-7, with D possibly being TRBD2 (5 bases). Deletions cut 2 bases from V and 4 bases from J, with 18 bases between. The germline CDR1 and CDR2 sequences are MNHEY and SVGAGI. This CDR3 is 16 amino acids long. The CDR3 sequence: CASSYGLGRVGYEQYF. In DNA, the CDR3 is TGTGCCAGCAGTTACGGACTTGGCCGGGTAGGGTACGAGCAGTACTTC.

This clonotype was seen only a few times. The V call is TRBV20-1, the J call TRBJ2-7, with 8 bases fitting TRBD2. CDR3 length equals 15 residues. Germline-derived CDR1 and CDR2 are DFQATT and SNEGSKA (reference sequence). With V trimmed by 6 bases and J by 0 bases, 10 bases remained unmatched. In DNA form, the CDR3 reads TGCAGTGCCGCACGAGCGGCGGGGGGCTCCTACGAGCAGTACTTC. It yields the protein CSAARAAGGSYEQYF.

Ten or more counts support this clonotype. The genes are TRBV27 and TRBJ2-7; no clear D. The V gene's germline CDR1 is MNHEY and CDR2 SMNVEV (reference sequence). V gave up 7 bases and J gave up 2 bases, with 9 bases separating them. The CDR3 covers 12 residues. CDR3 in amino acids: CASNLQPYEQYF. In nucleotides, the CDR3 is TGTGCCAGCAACCTACAGCCCTACGAGCAGTACTTC.

The V and J genes are TRBV5-1 and TRBJ1-2; D gene unclear. This CDR3 has 15 amino acids. Trimming stripped 0 bases from V and 4 bases from J, with 13 bases between. CDR1 is SGHRS and CDR2 is YFSETQ in the germline V gene. CDR3 sequence: CASSLDAVGFYGYTF. The CDR3 coding sequence is TGCGCCAGCAGCTTGGATGCGGTGGGATTCTATGGCTACACCTTC.

There are many counts of this clonotype. This chain connects TRBV13 to TRBJ2-7; possibly TRBD1 for D (5 bases). In germline, CDR1 is PRHDT, CDR2 FYEKMQ (reference sequence). This CDR3 is 15 amino acids long. The V gene lost 0 bases and the J gene lost 2 bases, with 11 bases spanning the gap. The CDR3 nucleotides are TGTGCCAGCAGCTTAGGCAGGGCCTCCACCTACGAGCAGTACTTC. Amino acid sequence: CASSLGRASTYEQYF.

This clonotype was observed at least ten times. The rearrangement joins TRBV27 to TRBJ1-2, with 8 bases aligning to TRBD1. Germline lookup yields CDR1 MNHEY and CDR2 SMNVEV (reference sequence). V trimming: 5 bases; J trimming: 8 bases; junction bases outside the gene matches: 7. The CDR3 sequence is 13 residues long. CDR3 residues: CASSPRTGQGYTF. DNA for the CDR3: TGTGCCAGCAGTCCCCGGACAGGGCAAGGCTACACCTTC.

V gene TRBV7-9 combines with J gene TRBJ1-5; D not resolved. CDR1 SEHNR and CDR2 FQNEAQ come from the germline V gene (reference sequence). This CDR3 is 14 amino acids long. V was trimmed by 2 bases and J by 6 bases, leaving 11 bases between them. The CDR3 loop is CASSLSSGSQPQHF. The CDR3 region has the DNA TGTGCCAGCAGCTTAAGTTCTGGTAGTCAGCCCCAGCATTTT.